This T cell receptor (beta chain) was profiled in a study of blood T cell repertoires in COVID-19. The CDR3 covers 17 residues. From germline, CDR1 is SGHTA and CDR2 FQGNSA. J gave up 2 bases and V 4 bases, and 5 bases lay outside the gene matches. Sequencing was performed with immunoSEQ multiplex PCR; in TCRdb, only in-frame clones are kept and a portion is missing. Among 130,000 to 150,000 clones listed, 88% were seen once. The TCR was taken from a man between 45 and 60 years old with active or convalescent COVID-19. V and J are TRBV7-2 and TRBJ2-2, with 12 positions matching TRBD2. The sample comprised peripheral blood. The CDR3 coding sequence is TGTGCCAGCAGCTCCCCGACTAGCGGGAGCAACACCGGGGAGCTGTTTTTT. This encodes CASSSPTSGSNTGELFF.